Shown below are 12 T cell receptor beta chains from a single sample sequenced in a study of high-grade serous ovarian cancer treatment subgroups. The tumor samples were collected prior to definitive surgery or chemotherapy. Generated by immunoSEQ multiplex PCR, the TCRdb table keeps only in-frame clones and is missing some. The profile shows approximately 1,800 clones, around 79% of them singletons. The material sequenced was tumor tissue. The origin of the receptors is a human donor with high-grade serous ovarian cancer.

The rearrangement joins TRBV20-1 to TRBJ2-5; the D is unclear. Trimming pared 6 bases from V and 8 bases from J, leaving 4 bases between. The CDR3 contains 8 residues. The germline CDR1 and CDR2 sequences are DFQATT and SNEGSKA (reference sequence). This chain's CDR3 is CSAGTQYF. CDR3 bases: TGCAGTGCAGGAACCCAGTACTTC.

The V call is TRBV5-1, the J call TRBJ2-3, with TRBD2 as a possible D gene (6 bases). The CDR3 runs to 15 residues. V was trimmed by 4 bases and J by 2 bases, leaving 14 bases between them. The V gene's germline CDR1 is SGHRS and CDR2 YFSETQ. The DNA for the CDR3 is TGCGCCAGCAGCAAAAGGGACTTCTCCACAGATACGCAGTATTTT. It translates to CASSKRDFSTDTQYF.

The rearrangement links TRBV11-1 to TRBJ2-3, with D perhaps TRBD2 (5 bases). Germline CDR1 and CDR2: SGHAT and FQDESV (reference sequence). V was cut by 2 bases and J by 6 bases, with 18 bases left in between. The CDR3 loop spans 16 amino acids. The CDR3 DNA reads TGTGCCAGCAGCTTACGGAGGCAGAGCAAAATGGATACGCAGTATTTT. Its translation: CASSLRRQSKMDTQYF.

The gene calls are TRBV11-2 and TRBJ1-2; 7 bases map to TRBD1. The V gene end was trimmed by 6 bases and the J gene end by 1 base; junction bases not matched to a gene: 5. Germline V gene data show CDR1 as SGHAT and CDR2 as FQNNGV. The CDR3 has 14 residues. This chain's CDR3 is CASRNAGGNYGYTF. In DNA, the CDR3 is TGTGCCAGCAGAAACGCAGGGGGTAACTATGGCTACACCTTC.

The chain combines TRBV12-5 with TRBJ2-2, with 8 bases aligning to TRBD1. Germline V lookup: CDR1 LGHNT, CDR2 FRNRAP. Losses at the gene ends were 5 bases for V and 6 bases for J; bases not matched to a gene: 8. The CDR3 contains 15 residues. CDR3 sequence (DNA): TGTGCTAGTGGTACGCAGGGGACAGGTGCCGGGGAGCTGTTTTTT. Translation gives CASGTQGTGAGELFF.

The chain has TRBV9 and TRBJ2-3; 12 bases are shared with TRBD1. The V and J ends lost 3 bases and 5 bases, in that order; junction bases with no gene match: 4. The CDR3 covers 15 residues. Germline CDR1 reads SGDLS; CDR2 reads YYNGEE. CDR3 in amino acids: CASSAWDRGRDTQYF. The CDR3 nucleotides are TGTGCCAGCAGCGCATGGGACAGGGGGCGAGATACGCAGTATTTT.

Concerning this clone itself: The missing conserved phenylalanine or tryptophan at the end of this CDR3 makes a read error likely. No DNA is shown, since the ends of the CDR3 on it are uncertain; the CDR3 is the one TCRdb lists. V is TRBV5-6 and J is TRBJ1-1; the table gives TRBD1 as D, unverified against the DNA. CDR1 and CDR2 from the germline V gene are SGHDT and YYEEEE. The CDR3 is made up of 10 amino acids, end residues included. The CDR3 protein is CASRQQVRGI.

The chain joins TRBV6-6 to TRBJ1-1; D is possibly TRBD1 (5 bases). The CDR3 is 13 amino acids. Germline CDR1 and CDR2: MNHNY and SVGAGI (reference sequence). V lost 4 bases, J lost 1 base, and 7 bases lay in between. The CDR3 region is CASSFQGNTEAFF. CDR3 DNA: TGTGCCAGCAGTTTCCAGGGGAACACTGAAGCTTTCTTT.

This clone appeared a single time. The chain uses TRBV9 and TRBJ2-1; 11 nucleotides match TRBD2. Unmatched junction bases numbered 10, after V lost 4 bases and J lost 7 bases. The CDR3 is made up of 16 amino acids. Germline CDR1 is SGDLS and CDR2 is YYNGEE. CDR3 region: CASSTIAGGPTNEQFF. DNA for the CDR3: TGTGCCAGCAGCACCATAGCGGGGGGGCCTACGAATGAGCAGTTCTTC.

This clone has a handful of counts. The chain joins TRBV9 to TRBJ2-1; 11 bases agree with TRBD2. Trimming took 4 bases from V and 5 from J; bases not matched to a gene: 20. There are 20 residues in the CDR3. Looked up from germline, CDR1 is SGDLS and CDR2 is YYNGEE. CDR3 sequence reads: CASSSPHQTSGVGWNNEQFF. CDR3 sequence (DNA): TGTGCCAGCAGCTCTCCCCACCAGACTAGCGGGGTTGGGTGGAACAATGAGCAGTTCTTC.

This chain links TRBV13 with TRBJ2-1; 8 bases fit TRBD2. From germline, CDR1 is PRHDT and CDR2 FYEKMQ (reference sequence). J gave up 4 bases and V 5 bases, and 10 bases lay outside the gene matches. The CDR3 length is 16 residues. CDR3 DNA sequence: TGTGCCAGCAGCCAGGTCGGGGGGGGATGGTACAATGAGCAGTTCTTC. It yields the protein CASSQVGGGWYNEQFF.

The chain is built from TRBV5-1 and TRBJ2-5; D remains unclear. Trimming took 4 bases from V and 1 from J, leaving 17 bases between them. CDR3 length: 16 amino acids. Per germline, CDR1 SGHRS and CDR2 YFSETQ. Here the CDR3 reads CASSPTSVGPQETQYF. CDR3 nucleotide sequence: TGCGCCAGCAGCCCCACATCGGTAGGGCCCCAAGAGACCCAGTACTTC.